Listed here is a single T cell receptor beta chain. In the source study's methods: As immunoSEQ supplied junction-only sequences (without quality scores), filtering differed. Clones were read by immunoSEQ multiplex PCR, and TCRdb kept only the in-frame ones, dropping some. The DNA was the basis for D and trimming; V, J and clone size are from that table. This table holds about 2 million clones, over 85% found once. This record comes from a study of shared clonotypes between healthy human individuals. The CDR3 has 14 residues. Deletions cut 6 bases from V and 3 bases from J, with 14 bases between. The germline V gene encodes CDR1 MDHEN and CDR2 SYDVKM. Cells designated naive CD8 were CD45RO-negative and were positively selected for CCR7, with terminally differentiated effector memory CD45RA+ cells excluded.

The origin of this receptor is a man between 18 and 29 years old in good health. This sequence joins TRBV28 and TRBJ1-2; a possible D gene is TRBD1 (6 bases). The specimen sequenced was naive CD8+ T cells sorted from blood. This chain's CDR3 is CASSARHRDYGYTF. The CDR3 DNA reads TGTGCCAGCAGCGCCCGACACAGGGACTATGGCTACACCTTC.